This T cell receptor beta chain emerged from a study of cytomegalovirus exposure and HLA in healthy donors. Study-level background: Out of a few hundred genotyped donors, less than 85% belonged to the Caucasian-associated ancestry cluster.

Remarks on this clone: The antigen is undetermined.

60 Vbeta and 13 Jbeta primers were used in PCR. TCRdb keeps only in-frame clones here, not all; method: immunoSEQ multiplex PCR. Here the sample spans around 270,000 clones, 80% being singletons. Trimming took 0 bases from V and 0 from J, leaving 9 bases between them. Germline V lookup: CDR1 MNHEY, CDR2 SMNVEV (reference sequence). There are 15 residues in the CDR3. Whole-study results and caveats: An observed cluster of highly shared sequence variants was recorded as a likely sequencing artifact. A later examination showed that TCR association rates differed by HLA locus, with DRB1 most and HLA-C fewest. Follow-up analysis later connected one missense variant in DCLRE1C with trimming of TCR beta V- and J-genes.

The TCR was taken from a girl aged 2 to 10 in good health and CMV-seronegative. The V and J genes are TRBV27 and TRBJ2-7; perhaps TRBD1 as D (6 bases). The sample consisted of PBMCs. The DNA of the CDR3 is TGTGCCAGCAGTTTATCACCAGGGGACTCCTACGAGCAGTACTTC. Translated, it gives CASSLSPGDSYEQYF.